This TCR beta chain emerged from a study of technical replicates of blood from several donors. The CDR3 runs to 17 residues. The germline gives CDR1 SEHNR, CDR2 FQNEAQ (reference sequence). After removal of 5 bases from V and 4 bases from J, the junction contained 14 bases not matched to a gene. Method: immunoSEQ multiplex PCR; TCRdb's copy keeps in-frame clones and lacks some. This repertoire shows 55,000 to 85,000 clones, almost 98% found once; its top ten account for approximately 0.2%. The TCR sequence derives from a human donor in good health. The V and J genes are TRBV7-9 and TRBJ2-1, with 7 bases identical to TRBD1. Sequencing was done on a sample of T cells isolated from PBMCs. The CDR3 DNA follows: TGTGCCAGCAGCCTGGGGGTGGGGACAGCGGCATACAATGAGCAGTTCTTC. It is translated as CASSLGVGTAAYNEQFF. Variable domain in full (rest from reference TRBV7-9 and TRBJ2-1): DTGVSQNPRHKITKRGQNVTFRCDPISEHNRLYWYRQTLGQGPEFLTYFQNEAQLEKSRLLSDRFSAERPKGSFSTLEIQRTEQGDSAMYLCASSLGVGTAAYNEQFFGPGTRLTVL.